This T cell receptor (beta chain) was sequenced for a study of OX40 agonist ivuxolimab in advanced cancers. With regard to the full study: Ivuxolimab, which targeted the costimulatory receptor OX40 (CD134), was an agonistic, fully human IgG2 monoclonal antibody. Intravenous ivuxolimab was administered to patients every 2 weeks at six dose levels: 0.01, 0.1, 0.3, 1.5, 3 and 10 mg/kg. Of the 50 or so patients in dose escalation, about 20 had hepatocellular carcinoma, around 15 had melanoma, 9 had renal cell carcinoma and 9 had head and neck cancer. In the dose-escalation cohort, roughly 82% of patients were male, and the mean age was roughly 60 years with a range of about 20 to 80. Patients were allowed to have had prior anti-PD-1, anti-PD-L1 or anti-CTLA-4 therapy, and approximately 40% of the dose-escalation patients had been treated with checkpoint inhibitors. Partial responses occurred in three dose-escalation patients, of whom one had hepatocellular carcinoma and two had cutaneous melanoma. The point of sequencing TCRbeta in the periphery was to test whether ivuxolimab changed TCR sequence diversity and drove clonal T-cell expansion. The paper covers the monotherapy dose-escalation part of the phase I ivuxolimab trial, which included N = 52 patients. Results and caveats for the whole study, not just this receptor: Low levels of normalized T-cell clonal expansion were also shown by some nonresponding patients. On average, CD8+ T cells showed more expanded clones than CD4+ T cells after ivuxolimab. Clonal expansion of both CD4+ and CD8+ blood T cells was observed from baseline to week 6 at doses 0.1 to 3.0 mg/kg. The antigen specificity of the peripheral T cells that underwent clonal expansion was not determined. In the 0.1-3.0 mg/kg groups, partial responders were among the patients with the lowest normalized peripheral clonal expansion, particularly in CD8+ T cells.

As encoded in the germline V gene, CDR1 is SGHTA while CDR2 is FQGNSA. The CDR3 numbers 13 residues from cysteine through phenylalanine. This entry keeps only the CDR3 DNA: 39 bases, framed from base 1. Trimming accounts for 6 bases at V and 5 bases at J, while the number of junction bases matched to no gene is 5. Patients with a history of autoimmune disease or receiving systemic immunosuppression were excluded from the trial. Peripheral blood for TCR sequencing was collected from all dose cohorts at baseline, on cycle 4 day 1, and on cycle 7 day 1. Samples were obtained from an open-label, multicenter, first-in-human phase I dose-escalation trial of ivuxolimab. The trial enrolled adults with locally advanced or metastatic head and neck squamous cell, hepatocellular, melanoma or renal cell carcinoma. Before TCR sequencing, CD4+ and CD8+ T cells were separately sorted from peripheral blood. For sequencing of the TCRbeta CDR3 region, genomic DNA was extracted from the sorted cells. TCRbeta CDR3 regions were sequenced using the immunoSEQ Assay. TCRdb mirrors the immuneACCESS table, restricted to in-frame sequences. Some clones are absent from its copies; in checked studies, under half trace to an unresolved V gene, and the reason for the others is unknown. Recorded for this sample are some 35,000 clones; over 60% of them occurred a single time. 24% of the sample goes to the ten largest clones.

Concerning this clone itself: No antigen is known for it. There are no base qualities to consult, and no much larger clone falls within one base.

The TCR sequence derives from an adult with an advanced solid tumor such as melanoma, head and neck, liver or kidney cancer. The sequence links TRBV7-2 to TRBJ1-1; 8 nucleotides in the junction match TRBD1. The sequences come from CD4+ or CD8+ T cells sorted from blood, collected in a trial of the OX40 agonist ivuxolimab. In nucleotides, the sequence is TGTGCCAGCAGGTACAGGGGGGTTACTGAAGCTTTCTTT. Protein translation: CASRYRGVTEAFF.